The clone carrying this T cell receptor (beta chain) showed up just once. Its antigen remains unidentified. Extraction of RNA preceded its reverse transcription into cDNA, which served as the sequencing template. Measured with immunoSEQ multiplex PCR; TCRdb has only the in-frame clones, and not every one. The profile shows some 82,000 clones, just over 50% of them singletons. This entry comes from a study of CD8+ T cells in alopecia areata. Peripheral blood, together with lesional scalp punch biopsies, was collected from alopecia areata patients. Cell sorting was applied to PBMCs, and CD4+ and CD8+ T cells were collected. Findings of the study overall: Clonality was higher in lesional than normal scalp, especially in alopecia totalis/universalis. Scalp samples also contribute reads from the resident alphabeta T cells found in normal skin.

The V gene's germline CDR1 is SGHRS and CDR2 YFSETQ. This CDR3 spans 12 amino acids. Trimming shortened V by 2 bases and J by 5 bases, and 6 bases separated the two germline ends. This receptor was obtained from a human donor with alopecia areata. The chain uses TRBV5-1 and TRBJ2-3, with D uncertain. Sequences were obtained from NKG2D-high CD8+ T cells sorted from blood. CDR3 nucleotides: TGCGCCAGCAGCTTTGGCGAAGATACGCAGTATTTT. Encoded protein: CASSFGEDTQYF.